Sequencing of this T cell receptor (beta chain) was carried out in a study of T cell responses to AZD1222 COVID-19 vaccine. Whether given at about 4 or about 12 weeks, second doses were pooled. Details on this clone: The antigen is unknown.

Study findings and constraints: Samples come after the peak T cell response, not at day 14. It was only a handful of AZD1222 recipients who were seropositive at baseline. Reportedly, close to half of spike-specific TCRs are directed against unmutated variant regions.

Here immunoSEQ multiplex PCR was the method, and the copy in TCRdb shows in-frame clones only, minus some. The sample has 80,000 to 100,000 clones, about 82% seen once. V was clipped by 4 bases and J by 0 bases; unmatched bases: 10. The CDR3 is 16 amino acids. Germline loops: CDR1 SGHRS, CDR2 YFSETQ. The chain joins TRBV5-1 to TRBJ2-7, with 7 positions matching TRBD1. Sequencing was performed on peripheral blood, taken 28 days after the second AZD1222 dose. This sequence originates from an adult who received the AZD1222 COVID-19 vaccine. The CDR3 reads CASSPRQGSGSYEQYF. CDR3 DNA: TGCGCCAGCAGCCCTCGACAGGGTTCGGGCTCCTACGAGCAGTACTTC.